This T cell receptor beta chain was recovered during a study of early stage breast cancer tumors (dated by TCRdb to 2015 to 2018). As for the study more broadly: Of the approximately 15 invasive breast tumors, about 13 were found to be estrogen receptor-positive, progesterone receptor-positive and HER2-negative. A read coverage of roughly 10-fold per sample was achieved on average. Of the 12 ER+/PR+/HER2- tumors, eight were classified as invasive ductal carcinomas and four as invasive lobular carcinomas. The samples as a whole yielded 2 million to 3 million detected templates, corresponding to about 1.1 million unique clonotypes.

The research as a whole found: Bulk genomic DNA sequencing of unsorted cells missed chain pairing and functional markers such as CD4, CD8 and FOXP3. Compared with adjacent normal breast tissue, tumors had about 2.5-fold higher T cell density and higher clonality. Because the cohort was small, a breakdown by tumor subtype could not be done. Enriched TCRB sequences shared across patients were found to be mostly commonly generated sequences that were unlikely to play an important role in the tumor microenvironment. Greater similarity was observed between blood and normal breast repertoires than between blood and tumor repertoires, and tumor was distinguished from normal in about 85% of the 16 patients when each tissue was compared with blood.

Every sample was amplified as two independent genomic DNA replicates, using approximately 0.5 ug for blood and roughly 1.4 ug for tumor or normal breast. Following the manufacturer's instructions, the ImmunoSeq Intro kit was used to carry out TCRB sequencing on genomic DNA. Multiplex PCR ran roughly 34 cycles with proprietary primers and spike-in control sequences for absolute quantification. An 87-bp fragment spanning the CDR3 and flanking V and J genes was sequenced with single-end 150-bp reads. Each lane of an Illumina MiSeq running version 3.0 chemistry carried seven multiplexed samples, with two replicates apiece. The original methods were these. Raw data were processed with the vendor's proprietary pipeline, and both replicates were merged into a single result per sample. Clonotypes were defined as productive rearrangements sharing the V-gene family, CDR3 amino acid sequence and J-gene segment. Clonality was computed as 1 minus the normalized Shannon entropy (Pielou evenness) of TCRB abundances. T cell density was estimated as total templates divided by the number of input cells, with the number of input cells inferred from the DNA input amount. Total repertoire diversity and clonality were estimated with Recon using default parameters. Tumor-enriched clonotypes were defined as having over 0.1% abundance in tumor and at least 32-fold higher abundance than in normal breast. TCRdb re-hosts the immuneACCESS table, in-frame sequences only. Its copies lack some clones; in the studies checked, an unresolved V gene accounts for under half of them, and the cause for the rest is not known. V, J and clone size were drawn from that table, and D and trimming were deduced from the DNA. The sample table holds about 25,000 clones, of which about 70% were seen once. 9.5% to 10% of the sample comes from the top ten.

The CDR3 spans 16 residues, from the cysteine through the phenylalanine. Kept here is only the CDR3 DNA, which spans 48 bases and is read in frame from base 1. CDR1 and CDR2, looked up from the germline V gene, are SGHRS and YFSETQ. Trimming accounts for 5 bases at V and 1 base at J, while the number of junction bases matched to no gene is 8. About 18-50 mg of tumor tissue was diced, and more than 2.5 ug of DNA was typically obtained. The study profiled bulk TCR beta-chain repertoires in matched peripheral blood, tumor and adjacent normal breast tissue taken from more than 15 patients with early-stage breast cancer. Once resection was done, tumor tissue identified by eye was cut out and put into prechilled RNAlater. Tumor tissue (about 17-55 mg) was diced and homogenized in RLTplus buffer with beta-mercaptoethanol and antifoaming agent using a TissueLyser II. Genomic DNA was extracted with the Qiagen AllPrep DNA/RNA Mini kit.

Remarks on this clone: The antigen it binds to is not known. No clone much larger than this one lies a single base away; base qualities are absent.

Sequenced: breast tumor tissue. The origin of this receptor is a person between 60 and 70 years old with breast cancer. The chain is assembled from TRBV5-1 and TRBJ2-3, and TRBD1 matches 9 of the central bases. The encoded CDR3 is CASRTAGDRGTDTQYF. The sequenced DNA is TGCGCCAGCAGGACTGCGGGGGACAGGGGCACAGATACGCAGTATTTT.